This T cell receptor (beta chain) appears in the sequencing data of a study of shared clonotypes between healthy human individuals. Whole-study findings and limits: Compared with memory subsets, naive subsets generally had larger estimated richness. All-four-donor shared clonotypes had higher generation probabilities than non-shared clonotypes did.

Template for every sorted-subset replicate PCR totaled about 200 ng DNA, around 33,000 T cell genomes. Sequenced by immunoSEQ multiplex PCR; TCRdb stores in-frame clones only, minus some. Altogether about 600,000 clones are present, about 97% being singletons, with the ten largest covering around 0.06%. CDR1 SQVTM and CDR2 ANQGSEA come from the germline V gene. CDR3 size: 13 residues. Trimming removed 6 bases from V and 1 base from J; junction bases left unmatched: 5. As to this clone: Its matching antigen is unknown.

The sequenced sample consisted of naive CD4+ T cells sorted from blood. Stated subset: CD45RA+ positively selected. The TCR was taken from a woman in her twenties or thirties in good health. J is TRBJ1-1 and V is TRBV29-1; TRBD1 agrees at 7 bases. The CDR3 sequence: CSVRGQANTEAFF. CDR3 coding DNA: TGCAGCGTGAGAGGACAGGCGAACACTGAAGCTTTCTTT.